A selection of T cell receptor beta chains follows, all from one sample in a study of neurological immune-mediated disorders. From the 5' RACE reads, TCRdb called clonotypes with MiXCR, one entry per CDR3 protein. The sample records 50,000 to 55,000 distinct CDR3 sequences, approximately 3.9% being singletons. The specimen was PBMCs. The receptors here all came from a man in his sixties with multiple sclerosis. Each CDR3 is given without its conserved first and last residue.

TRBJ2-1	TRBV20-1	SAEDRVPNEQF
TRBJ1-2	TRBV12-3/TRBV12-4	ASSLTGGGGYT
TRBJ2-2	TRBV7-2	ASSSSLIAASTGELF
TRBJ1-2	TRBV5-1	ASSIRGAGDGYT
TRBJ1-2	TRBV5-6	ASSRTGPFYGYT
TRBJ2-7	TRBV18	ASQRTGASHEQY
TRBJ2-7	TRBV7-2	ASSLSGSGGFYEQY
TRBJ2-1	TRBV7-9	ASSLNSNEQF
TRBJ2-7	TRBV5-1	ASSYPDSHYEQY
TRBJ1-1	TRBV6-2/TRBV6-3	ASSTGQGTFEAF
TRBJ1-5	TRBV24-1	ATSRRGPRQPQH
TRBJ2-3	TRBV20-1	SAGGGGEDTQY
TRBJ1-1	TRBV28	ASSPGGGGLTEAF
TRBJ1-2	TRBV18	ASSPGSGYGYT
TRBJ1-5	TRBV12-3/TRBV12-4	ASSLAQGNQPQH
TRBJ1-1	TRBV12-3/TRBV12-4	ASKPPGQNEAF
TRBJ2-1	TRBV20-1	SAIPQNQSWNEQF
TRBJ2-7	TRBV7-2	ASSLSDYEQY
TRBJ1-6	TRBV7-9	ASSGLTGVTNSPLH
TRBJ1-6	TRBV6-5	ASRQQGFYNSPLH
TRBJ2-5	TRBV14	ASRRDRETQY
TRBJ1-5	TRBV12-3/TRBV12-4	ARTDRGSNQPQN